A single T cell receptor (beta chain) is shown here with its context. The CDR3 spans 15 residues. With V trimmed by 3 bases and J by 4 bases, 5 bases remained unmatched. Germline V gives CDR1 SGHNT, CDR2 YENEEA. TCRdb reanalysed the 5' RACE reads using MiXCR and keeps one entry per CDR3 protein. Among roughly 69,000 distinct CDR3 sequences listed, roughly 22% were seen once. This clonotype originated in a female donor with breast cancer. Sequencing was carried out using memory CD4+ T cells sorted from a lymph node. Subset noted: memory CD4+ T cells, CD4+CD45RO+CD25-. The rearrangement joins TRBV11-3 to TRBJ2-1, with 8 bases that match TRBD1. The CDR3 DNA reads TGTGCCAGCAGCTTTTACAGGGGGGCTTACAATGAGCAGTTCTTC. This codes for CASSFYRGAYNEQFF.